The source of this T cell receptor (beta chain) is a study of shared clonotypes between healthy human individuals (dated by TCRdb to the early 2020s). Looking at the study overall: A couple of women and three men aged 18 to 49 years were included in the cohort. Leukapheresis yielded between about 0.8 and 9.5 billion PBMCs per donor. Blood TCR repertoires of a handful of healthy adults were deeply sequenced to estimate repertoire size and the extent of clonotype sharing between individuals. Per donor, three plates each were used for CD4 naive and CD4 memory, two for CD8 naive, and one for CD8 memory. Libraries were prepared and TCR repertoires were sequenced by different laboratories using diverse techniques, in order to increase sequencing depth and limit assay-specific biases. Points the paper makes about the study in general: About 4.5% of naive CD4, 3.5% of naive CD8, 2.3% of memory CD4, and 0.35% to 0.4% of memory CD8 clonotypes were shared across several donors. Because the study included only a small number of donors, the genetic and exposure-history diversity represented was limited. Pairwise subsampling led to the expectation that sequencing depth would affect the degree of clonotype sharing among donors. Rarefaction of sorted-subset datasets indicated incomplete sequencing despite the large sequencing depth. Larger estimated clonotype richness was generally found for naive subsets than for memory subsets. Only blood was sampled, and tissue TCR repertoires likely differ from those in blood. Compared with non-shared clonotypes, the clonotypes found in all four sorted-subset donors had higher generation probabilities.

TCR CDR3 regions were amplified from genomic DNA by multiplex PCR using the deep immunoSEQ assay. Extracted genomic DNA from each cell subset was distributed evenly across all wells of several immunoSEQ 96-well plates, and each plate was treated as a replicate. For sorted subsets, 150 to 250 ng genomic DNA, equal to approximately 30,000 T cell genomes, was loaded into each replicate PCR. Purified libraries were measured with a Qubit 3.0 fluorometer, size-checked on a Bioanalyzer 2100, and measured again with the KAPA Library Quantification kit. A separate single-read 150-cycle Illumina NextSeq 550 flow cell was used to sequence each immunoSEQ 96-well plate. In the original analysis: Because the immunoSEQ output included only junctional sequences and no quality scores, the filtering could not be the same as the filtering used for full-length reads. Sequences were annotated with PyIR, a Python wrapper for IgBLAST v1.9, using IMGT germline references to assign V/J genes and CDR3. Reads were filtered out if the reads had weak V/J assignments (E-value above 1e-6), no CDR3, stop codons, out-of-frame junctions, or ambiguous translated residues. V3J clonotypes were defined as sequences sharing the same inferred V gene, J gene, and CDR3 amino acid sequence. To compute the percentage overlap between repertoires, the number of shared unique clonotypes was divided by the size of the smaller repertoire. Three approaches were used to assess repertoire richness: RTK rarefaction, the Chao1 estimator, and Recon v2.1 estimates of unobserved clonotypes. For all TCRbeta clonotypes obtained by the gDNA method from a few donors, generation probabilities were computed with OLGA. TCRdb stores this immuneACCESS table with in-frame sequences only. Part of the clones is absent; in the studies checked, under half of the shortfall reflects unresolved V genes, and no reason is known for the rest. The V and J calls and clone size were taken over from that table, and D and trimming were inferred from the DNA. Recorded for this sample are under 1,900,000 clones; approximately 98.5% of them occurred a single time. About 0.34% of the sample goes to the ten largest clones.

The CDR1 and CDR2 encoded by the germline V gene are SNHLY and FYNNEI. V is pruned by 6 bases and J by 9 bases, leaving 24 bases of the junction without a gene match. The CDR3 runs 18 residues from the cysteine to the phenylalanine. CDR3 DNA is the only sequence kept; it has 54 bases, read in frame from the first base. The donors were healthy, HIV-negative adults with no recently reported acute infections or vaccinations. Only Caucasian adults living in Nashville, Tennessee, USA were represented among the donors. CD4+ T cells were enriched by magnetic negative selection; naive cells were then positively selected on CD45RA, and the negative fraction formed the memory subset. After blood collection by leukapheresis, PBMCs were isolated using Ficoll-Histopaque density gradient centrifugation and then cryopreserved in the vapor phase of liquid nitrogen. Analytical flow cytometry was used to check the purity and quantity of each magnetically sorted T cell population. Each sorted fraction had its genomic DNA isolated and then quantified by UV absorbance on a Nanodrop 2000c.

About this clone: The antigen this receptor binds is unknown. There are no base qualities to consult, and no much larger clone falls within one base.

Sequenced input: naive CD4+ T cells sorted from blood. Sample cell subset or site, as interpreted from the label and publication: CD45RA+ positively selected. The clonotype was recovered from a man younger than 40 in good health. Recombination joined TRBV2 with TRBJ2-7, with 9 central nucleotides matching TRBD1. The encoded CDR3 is CASRGPGQGSVRINRQYF. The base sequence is TGTGCCAGCAGGGGGCCGGGACAGGGCTCGGTTAGGATTAATCGGCAGTACTTC.